A single sample is the source of the 2 T cell receptor beta chains below, sequenced in a study of chemoradiotherapy in HPV16-positive cancers. Profiling relied on immunoSEQ multiplex PCR, and the TCRdb table lists in-frame clones only, not all of them. The repertoire holds around 15,000 clones, with around four fifths as singletons. The sample was taken from a patient who underwent chemoradiotherapy. Receptors originate from a human donor with HPV-associated anogenital cancer.

The CDR3 protein is CAWNIQGPYGYTF. DNA for the CDR3: TGTGCCTGGAATATTCAGGGGCCCTATGGCTACACCTTC. V gene TRBV30 combines with J gene TRBJ1-2, with D possibly TRBD1 on 6 matching bases. Trimming took off 4 bases at V and 4 bases at J, with 13 bases between the two ends. Germline-derived CDR1 and CDR2 are GTSNPN and SVGIG (reference sequence). CDR3 length equals 13 residues.

J is TRBJ1-6 and V is TRBV11-3; no definite D call. Germline V gene sequence: CDR1 SGHNT, CDR2 YENEEA. Trimming pared 6 bases from V and 0 bases from J, leaving 12 bases between. The CDR3 extends over 16 amino acids. The CDR3, as DNA: TGTGCCAGCAGTTCGGACCGAAGCTCCTATAATTCACCCCTCCACTTT. Translated, it gives CASSSDRSSYNSPLHF.